The subject of this entry is one T cell receptor (beta chain). Profiling relied on immunoSEQ multiplex PCR, and the TCRdb table lists in-frame clones only, not all of them. Among 90,000 or so clones, approximately 90% were seen once, and the ten largest hold approximately 15%. The data were obtained in a study of control samples from healthy donors and cancer patients. The CDR3 sequence is 18 residues long. CDR1 and CDR2 from the germline V gene are MNHEY and SMNVEV (reference sequence). Trimming at V came to 2 bases and at J to 10 bases, leaving 18 bases not matched to a gene. The V gene is TRBV27, the J gene TRBJ2-1, with 9 bases matching TRBD2. The source is a woman in her 70s in good health. The specimen sequenced was blood. CDR3 residues: CASSLNLGSSGATTEQFF. CDR3 coding DNA: TGTGCCAGCAGTTTAAATTTGGGCTCTAGCGGGGCCACCACCGAGCAGTTCTTC.